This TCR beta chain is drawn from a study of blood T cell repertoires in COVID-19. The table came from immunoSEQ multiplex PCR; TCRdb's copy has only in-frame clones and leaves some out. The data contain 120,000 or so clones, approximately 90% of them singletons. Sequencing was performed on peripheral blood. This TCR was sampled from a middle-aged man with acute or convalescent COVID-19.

CDR3 DNA sequence: TGTGCTAGTGGTTTGGCCCCCCTCGAGCAGTACTTC. Its protein is CASGLAPLEQYF. The rearrangement joins TRBV12-5 to TRBJ2-7, with D unresolved. The V end lost 1 base, the J end lost 6 bases, and 7 bases lay between the germline ends. The CDR3 extends over 12 amino acids. Per germline, CDR1 LGHNT and CDR2 FRNRAP.